The T cell receptor beta chain under discussion was sequenced for a study of OX40 agonist ivuxolimab in advanced cancers. Study summary: Dosing consisted of intravenous ivuxolimab at 0.01 to 10 mg/kg every 2 weeks.

This CDR3 is built from 14 residues. Trimming stripped 5 bases from V and 2 bases from J, with 11 bases between. The germline gives CDR1 SGHVS, CDR2 FQNEAQ. Libraries were prepared by immunoSEQ multiplex PCR; TCRdb keeps only in-frame clonotypes and omits some of them. The data contain about 42,000 clones, 75% to 90% of them singletons. The V gene is TRBV7-8, the J gene TRBJ2-3, with D maybe TRBD1 (6 bases). The receptor was isolated from an adult with an advanced solid tumor such as melanoma, head and neck, liver or kidney cancer. Specimen: CD4+ or CD8+ T cells sorted from blood, collected in a trial of the OX40 agonist ivuxolimab. The CDR3, as DNA: TGTGCCAGCAGCCTGGGACATCCCACAGATACGCAGTATTTT. Translated, it gives CASSLGHPTDTQYF. Using reference TRBV7-8 and TRBJ2-3 for the parts outside the CDR3, the full variable domain is GAGVSQSPRYKVAKRGQDVALRCDPISGHVSLFWYQQALGQGPEFLTYFQNEAQLDKSGLPSDRFFAERPEGSVSTLKIQRTQQEDSAVYLCASSLGHPTDTQYFGPGTRLTVL.